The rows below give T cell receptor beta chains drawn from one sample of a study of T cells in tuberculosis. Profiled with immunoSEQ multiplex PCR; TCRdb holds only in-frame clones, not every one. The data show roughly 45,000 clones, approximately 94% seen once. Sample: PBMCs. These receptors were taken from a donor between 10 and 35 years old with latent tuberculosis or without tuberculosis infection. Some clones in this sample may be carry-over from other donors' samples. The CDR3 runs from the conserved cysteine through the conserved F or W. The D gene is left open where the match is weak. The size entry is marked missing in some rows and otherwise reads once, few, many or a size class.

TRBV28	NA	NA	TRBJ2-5	TGTGCCAGCAGCTCCACAAGAGGTCTGGAGACCCAGTACTTC	CASSSTRGLETQYF
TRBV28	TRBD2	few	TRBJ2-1	TGTGCCAGCAGTGTACCGGGACTAGCTTCCGAAGAGCAGTTCTTC	CASSVPGLASEEQFF
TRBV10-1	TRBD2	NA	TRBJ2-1	TGCGCCAGCAGTCAGGGGTTTTGGCTAGCGGGAGGGAGTGAGCAGTTCTTC	CASSQGFWLAGGSEQFF
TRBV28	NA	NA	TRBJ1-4	TGTGCCAGCAGTTTATTCGGACAGTCAAATGAAAAACTGTTTTTT	CASSLFGQSNEKLFF
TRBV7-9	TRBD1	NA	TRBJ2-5	TGTGCCAGCAGCTCCCCTGGGGGACAGCCCCAAGAGACCCAGTACTTC	CASSSPGGQPQETQYF
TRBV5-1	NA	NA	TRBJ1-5	TGCGCCAGCAGCTTTTATTCGCCGCGCGGTTTCTCCCCCTATCAGCCCCAGCATTTT	CASSFYSPRGFSPYQPQHF
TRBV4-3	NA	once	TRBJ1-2	TGCGCCAGCAGCCAAAACAGAATTAACTATGGCTACACCTTC	CASSQNRINYGYTF
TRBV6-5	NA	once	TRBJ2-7	TGTGCCAGCAGTCCGGGACACGTTCCCTACGAGCAGTACTTC	CASSPGHVPYEQYF
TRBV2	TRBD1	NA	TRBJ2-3	TGTGCCAGCAGTTCTTGGCAGGGGGCCGGTGATACGCAGTATTTT	CASSSWQGAGDTQYF
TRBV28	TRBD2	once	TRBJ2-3	TGTGCCAGCAGTTCCATCAGTCTAGCGGGAGTTGCAGATACGCAGTATTTT	CASSSISLAGVADTQYF
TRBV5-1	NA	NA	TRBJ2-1	TGCGCCAGCAGCTTGCCAGGGGAACAGTTCTTC	CASSLPGEQFF
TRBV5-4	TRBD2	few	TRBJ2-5	TGTGCCAGCAGCTTGCGTGTCGTGGGAGGGAAGGGGACCCAGTACTTC	CASSLRVVGGKGTQYF
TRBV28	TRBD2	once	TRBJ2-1	TGTGCCAGCAGGCAAACTAGCGAGTACAATGAGCAGTTCTTC	CASRQTSEYNEQFF
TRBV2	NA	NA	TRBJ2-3	TGTGCCAGCAAAAACCGCGCAGATACGCAGTATTTT	CASKNRADTQYF
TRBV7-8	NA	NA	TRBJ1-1	TGTGCCAGCAGCTTAGTGAGGGAGACTGGCGAAGCTTTCTTT	CASSLVRETGEAFF
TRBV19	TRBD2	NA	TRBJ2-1	TGTGCCAGAGTCGGGGGGAGATGCAATGAGCAGTTCTTC	CARVGGRCNEQFF
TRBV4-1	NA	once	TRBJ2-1	TGCGCCAGCAGCCAAGAGTCCCCAGTGTACAATGAGCAGTTCTTC	CASSQESPVYNEQFF
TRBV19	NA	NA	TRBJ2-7	TGTGCCAGTAGTTTTACACCGGGACAAACGAGCTCCTACGAGCAGTACTTC	CASSFTPGQTSSYEQYF
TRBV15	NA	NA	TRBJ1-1	TGTGCCACCAGCAGAAGTACAGGGAACACTGAAGCTTTCTTT	CATSRSTGNTEAFF
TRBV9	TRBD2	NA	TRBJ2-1	TGTGCCAGCAGCGCATTTCTAGCGGGAGTGCCTTACAATGAGCAGTTCTTC	CASSAFLAGVPYNEQFF
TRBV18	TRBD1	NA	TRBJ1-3	TGTGCCAGCTCACCCCGGGACAGGGGAATAGGGGACTCTGGAAACACCATATATTTT	CASSPRDRGIGDSGNTIYF
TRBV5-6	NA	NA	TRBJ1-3	TGTGCCAGCAGCTTGGGACAGCCCGGAAACACCATATATTTT	CASSLGQPGNTIYF
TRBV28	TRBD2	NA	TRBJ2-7	TGTGCCAGCAGTCTGGGACTAGCGGGAGGAGCCTACGAGCAGTACTTC	CASSLGLAGGAYEQYF
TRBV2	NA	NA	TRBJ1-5	TGTGCCAGCAGTGGACGCGGCCGCTTATATCAGCCCCAGCATTTT	CASSGRGRLYQPQHF
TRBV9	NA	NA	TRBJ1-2	TGTGCCAGCAGCGTAGTAGCCAGGGGATCCACCAACTATGGCTACACCTTC	CASSVVARGSTNYGYTF
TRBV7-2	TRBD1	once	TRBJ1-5	TGTGCCAGCAGCTCAAGACAGGGGGATCAGCCCCAGCATTTT	CASSSRQGDQPQHF
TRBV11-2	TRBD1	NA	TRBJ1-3	TGTGCCAGCAGCTGGGACAGGCCAGCTGGAAACACCATATATTTT	CASSWDRPAGNTIYF
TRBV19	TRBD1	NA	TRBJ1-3	TGTGCCAGTAGCTTCAGGGGGCGCGGATCTGGAAACACCATATATTTT	CASSFRGRGSGNTIYF
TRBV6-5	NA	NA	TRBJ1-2	TGTGCCAGCAGTTACAGCCAATCCCCCTATGGCTACACCTTC	CASSYSQSPYGYTF
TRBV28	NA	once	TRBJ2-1	TGTGCCAGCAGCCTTTTTAGCGGCTCCTACAATGAGCAGTTCTTC	CASSLFSGSYNEQFF
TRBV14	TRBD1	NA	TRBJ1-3	TGTGCCAGCAGCCAGGGACAGTACTCTGGAAACACCATATATTTT	CASSQGQYSGNTIYF
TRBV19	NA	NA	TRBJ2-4	TGTGCCAGTAGTATAGATCAAAGAGGGCCGGTCAAAAACATTCAGTACTTC	CASSIDQRGPVKNIQYF
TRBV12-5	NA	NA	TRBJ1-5	TGTGCTAGTGGCTTGCGTAGGGGGTTGAGACAGCCCCAGCATTTT	CASGLRRGLRQPQHF
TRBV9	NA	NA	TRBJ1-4	TGTGCCAGCAGCGTAGCCGCAGGATTGGGTAATGAAAAACTGTTTTTT	CASSVAAGLGNEKLFF
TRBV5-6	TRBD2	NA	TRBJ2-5	TGTGCCAGCAGCTTGGCTTTTTTAGGGGAGGGCAACCAAGAGACCCAGTACTTC	CASSLAFLGEGNQETQYF
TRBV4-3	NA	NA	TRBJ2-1	TGCGCCAGCAGCCAAGTGGTCGTCGGACTGGGGAGTTCCTACAATGAGCAGTTCTTC	CASSQVVVGLGSSYNEQFF
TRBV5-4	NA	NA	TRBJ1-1	TGTGCCAGCAGCTTGGATCGTGGCAGGGTAAGACGAACTGAAGCTTTCTTT	CASSLDRGRVRRTEAFF
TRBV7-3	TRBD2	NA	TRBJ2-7	TGTGCCAGCAGCCCCACTAGCGGAAACTACGAGCAGTACTTC	CASSPTSGNYEQYF
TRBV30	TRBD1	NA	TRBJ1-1	TGTGCCTGGAACCCCGGGACAGCTGAAGCTTTCTTT	CAWNPGTAEAFF
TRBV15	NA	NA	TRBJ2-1	TGTGCCACCAGCAGAGTTGTAGGGGAAAACAATGAGCAGTTCTTC	CATSRVVGENNEQFF
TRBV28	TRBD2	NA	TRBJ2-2	TGTGCCAGCAGTTTTGTAGGGGGGCTAGCGGGAGTGATCGGGGAGCTGTTTTTT	CASSFVGGLAGVIGELFF